Listed below are T cell receptor beta chains from one sample, sequenced in a study of human T cells and chemical hapten exposure. TCRdb used MiXCR to reprocess the RACE reads, holding one entry per CDR3 protein. This repertoire shows tens of thousands of distinct CDR3 sequences, under 15% found once; its top ten account for under 6%. Sequencing used whole blood, obtained in connection with sensitization to the hapten diphenylcyclopropenone (DPC). Receptors originate from a woman in her forties or fifties with alopecia areata. Some clones in this sample may be carry-over from other donors' samples. The CDR3 runs from the conserved cysteine through the conserved F or W. Each record gives: clone size, V gene, D gene, J gene, CDR3 DNA, CDR3 protein. The D gene is left open where the match is weak. Rows give clone size only sometimes, using once, few, many, or a class for an expanded clone.

size: NA; V: TRBV20-1; D: TRBD2; J: TRBJ2-2; DNA: TGCAGTGCTAGGCATAGCGGGCCGAACACCGGGGAGCTGTTTTTT; CDR3: CSARHSGPNTGELFF
size: NA; V: TRBV15; D: NA; J: TRBJ2-5; DNA: TGTGCCACCAGCAGCCCCCCTTCGGCGGGAGAGACCCAGTACTTC; CDR3: CATSSPPSAGETQYF
size: NA; V: TRBV10-3; D: TRBD1; J: TRBJ1-4; DNA: TGTGCCACAGGGGGAGCTAATGAAAAACTGTTTTTT; CDR3: CATGGANEKLFF
size: many; V: TRBV5-1; D: NA; J: TRBJ1-1; DNA: TGCGCCAGTACCAGGACGGGGAACACTGAAGCTTTCTTT; CDR3: CASTRTGNTEAFF
size: NA; V: TRBV20-1; D: TRBD2; J: TRBJ2-3; DNA: TGCAGTGCTAGAGGAGGAAGGGGGACTAGCGGTAGCACAGATACGCAGTATTTT; CDR3: CSARGGRGTSGSTDTQYF
size: few; V: TRBV20-1; D: NA; J: TRBJ2-7; DNA: TGCAGTGCTCCCGGGCAAACTTTTAGTTCCTACGAGCAGTACTTC; CDR3: CSAPGQTFSSYEQYF
size: NA; V: TRBV10-1; D: TRBD1; J: TRBJ1-6; DNA: TGCGCCAGCAGTGCCGGGACAGGCGTATGGTCACCCCTCCACTTT; CDR3: CASSAGTGVWSPLHF
size: NA; V: TRBV5-1; D: NA; J: TRBJ2-1; DNA: TGCGCCAGCGCGGACTATTCCTACAATGAGCAGTTCTTC; CDR3: CASADYSYNEQFF
size: few; V: TRBV3-1; D: NA; J: TRBJ2-3; DNA: TGTGCCAGCAGCCAAGGACAGGGCACAGATACGCAGTATTTT; CDR3: CASSQGQGTDTQYF
size: few; V: TRBV5-5; D: TRBD2; J: TRBJ2-6; DNA: TGTGCCAGCAGCCCGGTAGCGGGGAGCTCTGGGGCCAACGTCCTGACTTTC; CDR3: CASSPVAGSSGANVLTF
size: many; V: TRBV27; D: TRBD1; J: TRBJ2-1; DNA: TGTGCCAGCAGACGGGACAGGGTGATTCGTGAGCAGTTCTTC; CDR3: CASRRDRVIREQFF
size: NA; V: TRBV3-1; D: NA; J: TRBJ2-4; DNA: TGTGCCAGCAGCCAAGATTACATTCAGTACTTC; CDR3: CASSQDYIQYF
size: many; V: TRBV7-2; D: NA; J: TRBJ2-2; DNA: TGTGCCAGCAGCATCCGCACCGGCCCTAGCGCCGGGGAGCTGTTTTTT; CDR3: CASSIRTGPSAGELFF
size: few; V: TRBV3-1; D: NA; J: TRBJ2-2; DNA: TGTGCCAGCAGCCAAGATCCGTTAGGTGCCGGGGAGCTGTTTTTT; CDR3: CASSQDPLGAGELFF
size: few; V: TRBV19; D: TRBD1; J: TRBJ2-5; DNA: TGTGCCAGTAGTCTCAAGGACAGGGGCCTCCAAGAGACCCAGTACTTC; CDR3: CASSLKDRGLQETQYF
size: NA; V: TRBV19; D: NA; J: TRBJ1-4; DNA: TGTGCCAGTAGTACTGGCAGGGAAAAACTGTTTTTT; CDR3: CASSTGREKLFF
size: few; V: TRBV6-5; D: NA; J: TRBJ1-1; DNA: TGTGCCAGCAGCCCTCAGGGGTCAGTGAACACTGAAGCTTTCTTT; CDR3: CASSPQGSVNTEAFF
size: many; V: TRBV29-1; D: NA; J: TRBJ1-1; DNA: TGCAGCGTGAACCCGACGGACGGTACTGAAGCTTTCTTT; CDR3: CSVNPTDGTEAFF
size: many; V: TRBV9; D: NA; J: TRBJ1-2; DNA: TGTGCCAGCAGCGTGGCAGGCTATGGCTACACCTTC; CDR3: CASSVAGYGYTF
size: many; V: TRBV10-3; D: TRBD1; J: TRBJ1-1; DNA: TGTGCCATCAGTGACCATTACCAGGGGGGCACTGAAGCTTTCTTT; CDR3: CAISDHYQGGTEAFF
size: few; V: TRBV29-1; D: TRBD2; J: TRBJ2-1; DNA: TGCAGCGCCGGACTAGCGGGAGGTGGTGAGCAGTTCTTC; CDR3: CSAGLAGGGEQFF
size: many; V: TRBV3-1; D: NA; J: TRBJ1-1; DNA: TGTGCCAGCAGCCAAGTAGCCGGGAGGGGCCATAACACTGAAGCTTTCTTT; CDR3: CASSQVAGRGHNTEAFF
size: NA; V: TRBV5-1; D: TRBD1; J: TRBJ1-1; DNA: TGCGCCAGCAGTGTCTCCGGACAGGAGAACACTGAAGCTTTCTTT; CDR3: CASSVSGQENTEAFF
size: many; V: TRBV7-9; D: TRBD1; J: TRBJ2-7; DNA: TGTGCCAGCAGCCCAACCCCCGGGACAGGGGGCTACGAGCAGTACTTC; CDR3: CASSPTPGTGGYEQYF
size: NA; V: TRBV9; D: NA; J: TRBJ2-5; DNA: TGTGCCAGCAGCCCCCGGCGACAGCAAGAGACCCAGTACTTC; CDR3: CASSPRRQQETQYF
size: many; V: TRBV28; D: TRBD2; J: TRBJ2-7; DNA: TGTGCCAGCAGTTTAGCGGGAGGGGACGAGCAGTACTTC; CDR3: CASSLAGGDEQYF
size: many; V: TRBV29-1; D: TRBD1; J: TRBJ2-4; DNA: TGCAGCGTTAGAGGGTGGGGACAGGGCAACATTCAGTACTTC; CDR3: CSVRGWGQGNIQYF
size: NA; V: TRBV12-3/TRBV12-4; D: NA; J: TRBJ2-5; DNA: TGTGCCAGCAGTTTCGGTCTAGCGCGTCAAGAGACCCAGTACTTC; CDR3: CASSFGLARQETQYF
size: NA; V: TRBV6-2/TRBV6-3; D: NA; J: TRBJ2-2; DNA: TGTGCCAGCGGGGTCCCGAACACCGGGGAGCTGTTTTTT; CDR3: CASGVPNTGELFF
size: few; V: TRBV7-2; D: TRBD2; J: TRBJ2-1; DNA: TGTGCCAGCAGCTACACTAGCGGGAGTTACAATGAGCAGTTCTTC; CDR3: CASSYTSGSYNEQFF
size: NA; V: TRBV6-2/TRBV6-3; D: NA; J: TRBJ1-1; DNA: TGTGCCAGCAGTTATAGCGGACAGACCACTGAAGCTTTCTTT; CDR3: CASSYSGQTTEAFF
size: NA; V: TRBV29-1; D: NA; J: TRBJ2-7; DNA: TGCAGCGTGCGAAGGGGGGCCGCCTACGAGCAGTACTTC; CDR3: CSVRRGAAYEQYF
size: few; V: TRBV5-5; D: NA; J: TRBJ2-1; DNA: TGTGCCAGCAGCTTGCCGGGAGCCTACAATGAGCAGTTCTTC; CDR3: CASSLPGAYNEQFF
size: few; V: TRBV6-6; D: NA; J: TRBJ2-5; DNA: TGTGCCAGCAGAAGGGACCAAGAGACCCAGTACTTC; CDR3: CASRRDQETQYF
size: few; V: TRBV2; D: NA; J: TRBJ2-1; DNA: TGTGCCAGCACCACCTCGTGGGACGAGCAGTTCTTC; CDR3: CASTTSWDEQFF
size: many; V: TRBV18; D: TRBD2; J: TRBJ2-3; DNA: TGTGCCAGCTCACCACGACTAGCGGGAGCTGAAGATACGCAGTATTTT; CDR3: CASSPRLAGAEDTQYF
size: NA; V: TRBV6-1; D: TRBD1; J: TRBJ1-5; DNA: TGTGCCAGCAGTGAGGGGGACAGGGGGCTGGACAATCAGCCCCAGCATTTT; CDR3: CASSEGDRGLDNQPQHF
size: once; V: TRBV29-1; D: NA; J: TRBJ2-3; DNA: TGCAGCGTGACTAGCACAGATACGCAGTATTTT; CDR3: CSVTSTDTQYF
size: few; V: TRBV7-3; D: NA; J: TRBJ2-1; DNA: TGTGCCAGCAGCTTCCGCGGAGGGGGCAATGAGCAGTTCTTC; CDR3: CASSFRGGGNEQFF
size: NA; V: TRBV7-7; D: NA; J: TRBJ2-5; DNA: TGTGCTAGCAGCTTAGATTCGGGAGTGGGCGAGACCCAGTACTTC; CDR3: CASSLDSGVGETQYF
size: NA; V: TRBV20-1; D: NA; J: TRBJ2-7; DNA: TGCAGTGCTATTTCGGACCCATCGCAGTACGAGCAGTACTTC; CDR3: CSAISDPSQYEQYF
size: many; V: TRBV2; D: TRBD1; J: TRBJ1-1; DNA: TGTGCCAGCAGTTGGACAGGAGGAAACACTGAAGCTTTCTTT; CDR3: CASSWTGGNTEAFF
size: many; V: TRBV7-2; D: TRBD2; J: TRBJ2-1; DNA: TGTGCCAGCAGCCAAGGACTAGCGGGAGTTAGTGAGCAGTTCTTC; CDR3: CASSQGLAGVSEQFF
size: NA; V: TRBV3-1; D: NA; J: TRBJ2-5; DNA: TGTGCCAGCAGCCAAGCCCAAGCGTTGGTAGAAGAGACCCAGTACTTC; CDR3: CASSQAQALVEETQYF
size: few; V: TRBV5-1; D: NA; J: TRBJ1-3; DNA: TGCGCCAGCAGCTTGTTACCTGGAAACACCATATATTTT; CDR3: CASSLLPGNTIYF
size: NA; V: TRBV29-1; D: TRBD1; J: TRBJ2-7; DNA: TGCAGCGTTACGGGACAGGGGAAGTACGAGCAGTACTTC; CDR3: CSVTGQGKYEQYF
size: NA; V: TRBV7-2; D: TRBD1; J: TRBJ1-5; DNA: TGTGCCAGCAGTAGCTACACAGGGGTCAATCAGCCCCAGCATTTT; CDR3: CASSSYTGVNQPQHF
size: NA; V: TRBV5-1; D: NA; J: TRBJ2-5; DNA: TGCGCCAGCAGCTTGGCTAGCCCAGAGACCCAGTACTTC; CDR3: CASSLASPETQYF
size: NA; V: TRBV6-2/TRBV6-3; D: TRBD1; J: TRBJ2-7; DNA: TGTGCCAGCAGTAGCCCCCGGGACAGATCCTACGAGCAGTACTTC; CDR3: CASSSPRDRSYEQYF
size: many; V: TRBV7-9; D: NA; J: TRBJ2-5; DNA: TGTGCCAGCAGCGCCGGGAATCAAGAGACCCAGTACTTC; CDR3: CASSAGNQETQYF
size: NA; V: TRBV6-5; D: TRBD2; J: TRBJ2-7; DNA: TGTGCCAGCAGTTACTCGATCCCCGCTCGGGGGGACGAGCAGTACTTC; CDR3: CASSYSIPARGDEQYF
size: many; V: TRBV15; D: NA; J: TRBJ2-1; DNA: TGTGCCACCAGCAGAGCCCGATCGGGTCAGAATGAGCAGTTCTTC; CDR3: CATSRARSGQNEQFF